This TCR beta chain was sequenced in a study of shared clonotypes between healthy human individuals. Overall study findings and caveats: The four-donor shared clonotypes exceeded non-shared clonotypes in generation probability, with non-shared ones scoring lower.

The naive CD8 subset, CD45RO-negative cells positively selected for CCR7, excluded terminally differentiated effector memory CD45RA+ cells. Clones were read by immunoSEQ multiplex PCR, and TCRdb kept only the in-frame ones, dropping some. The repertoire has around 2.1 million clones, 85% to 95% of them found once; the top ten carry around 1.7%. This CDR3 spans 15 amino acids. Looked up from germline, CDR1 is SGDLS and CDR2 is YYNGEE. Trimming left V 4 bases short and J 5 bases short, with 18 bases between. Worth noting for this clone: Its antigen is currently unknown.

The TCR was taken from a man aged 18 to 29 in good health. Some clones in this sample may be carry-over from other donors' samples. The chain has TRBV9 and TRBJ2-5; no clear D. The sequenced sample consisted of naive CD8+ T cells from PBMCs. For the CDR3, the DNA is TGTGCCAGCAGCCCAAGTGGACGCCCGAGGGAGACCCAGTACTTC. It codes for CASSPSGRPRETQYF.